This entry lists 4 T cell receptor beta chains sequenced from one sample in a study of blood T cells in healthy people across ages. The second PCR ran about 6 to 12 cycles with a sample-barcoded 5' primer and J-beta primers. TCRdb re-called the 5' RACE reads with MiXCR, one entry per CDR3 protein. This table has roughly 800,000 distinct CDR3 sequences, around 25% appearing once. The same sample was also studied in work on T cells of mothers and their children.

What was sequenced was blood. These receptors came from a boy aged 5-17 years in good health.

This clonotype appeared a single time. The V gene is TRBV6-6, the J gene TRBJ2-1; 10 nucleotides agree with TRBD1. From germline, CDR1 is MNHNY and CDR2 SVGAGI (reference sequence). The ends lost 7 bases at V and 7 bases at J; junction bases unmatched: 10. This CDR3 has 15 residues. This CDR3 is CASKPGTGEKNEQFF. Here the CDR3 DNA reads TGTGCCAGCAAACCCGGGACAGGGGAGAAGAATGAGCAGTTCTTC.

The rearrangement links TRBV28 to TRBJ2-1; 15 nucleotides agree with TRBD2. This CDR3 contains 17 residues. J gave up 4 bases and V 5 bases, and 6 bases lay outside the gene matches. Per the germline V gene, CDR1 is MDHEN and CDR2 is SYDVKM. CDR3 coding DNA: TGTGCCAGCAGTACGGGACTAGCGGGGGGCCAGTACAATGAGCAGTTCTTC. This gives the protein CASSTGLAGGQYNEQFF.

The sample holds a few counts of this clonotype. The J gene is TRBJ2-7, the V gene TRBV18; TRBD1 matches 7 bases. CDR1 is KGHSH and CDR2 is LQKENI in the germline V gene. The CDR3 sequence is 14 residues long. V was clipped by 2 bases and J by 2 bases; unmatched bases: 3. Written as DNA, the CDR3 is TGTGCCAGCTCACCAGGGGACAGAGCCTACGAGCAGTACTTC. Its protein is CASSPGDRAYEQYF.

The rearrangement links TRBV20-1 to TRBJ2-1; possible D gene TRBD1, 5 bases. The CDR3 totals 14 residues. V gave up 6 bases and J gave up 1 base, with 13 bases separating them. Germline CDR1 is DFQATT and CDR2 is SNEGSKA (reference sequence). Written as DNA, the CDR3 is TGCAGTGCACCAACGACAGATTCCTACAATGAGCAGTTCTTC. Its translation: CSAPTTDSYNEQFF.